The 18 T cell receptor beta chains below were found in one sample sequenced in a study of cytomegalovirus exposure and HLA in healthy donors. Primers for the PCR totalled 60 Vbeta and 13 Jbeta. Only in-frame clones appear in the TCRdb table, and some are missing; sequencing was by immunoSEQ multiplex PCR. The sample contains fewer than 150,000 clones, 65% to 75% of which appear only once. The sample taken for sequencing was PBMCs. Receptor source: a woman in her 50s in good health and CMV-seropositive.

This clone was recorded a few times. The chain combines TRBV7-9 with TRBJ2-7, with D possibly TRBD1 on 5 matching bases. Trimming removed 5 bases at V and 7 bases at J, with 12 bases between. CDR1 and CDR2 (germline): SEHNR, FQNEAQ (reference sequence). This CDR3 region has 12 residues. The CDR3 here is CASSPDTGEQYF. As DNA, the CDR3 is TGTGCCAGCAGCCCCGACACAGGAGAGCAGTACTTC.

The chain uses TRBV5-6 and TRBJ2-6, with 7 positions matching TRBD1. The V gene end was trimmed by 4 bases and the J gene end by 0 bases; junction bases not matched to a gene: 7. Germline lookup yields CDR1 SGHDT and CDR2 YYEEEE. The CDR3 has 17 amino acids. CDR3 residues: CASSHLQGDSGANVLTF. In DNA, the CDR3 is TGTGCCAGCAGCCACCTGCAGGGGGACTCTGGGGCCAACGTCCTGACTTTC. Drawing the rest from reference TRBV5-6 and TRBJ2-6, the complete variable domain is DAGVTQSPTHLIKTRGQQVTLRCSPKSGHDTVSWYQQALGQGPQFIFQYYEEEERQRGNFPDRFSGHQFPNYSSELNVNALLLGDSALYLCASSHLQGDSGANVLTFGAGSRLTVL.

For the CDR3, the DNA is TGTGCCAGCTCACCAACATCCCAGGGGAAAGGTGAAAAACTGTTTTTT. It codes for CASSPTSQGKGEKLFF. The rearrangement joins TRBV18 to TRBJ1-4, with a possible D match to TRBD1 (6 bases). Germline V CDR1 and CDR2: KGHSH, LQKENI. This CDR3 has 16 amino acids. Trimming removed 2 bases from V and 7 bases from J, with 17 bases in between.

This clone was seen a handful of times. The chain links TRBV30 to TRBJ1-1; possibly TRBD1 for D (5 bases). CDR3 length: 12 amino acids. The V gene lost 2 bases and the J gene lost 4 bases, with 8 bases spanning the gap. CDR1 and CDR2 (germline): GTSNPN, SVGIG (reference sequence). Here the CDR3 reads CAWSLGGTEAFF. As DNA, the CDR3 is TGTGCCTGGAGTCTCGGGGGCACTGAAGCTTTCTTT.

The chain couples TRBV18 to TRBJ2-1; D is unresolved. Trimming shortened V by 2 bases and J by 8 bases, and 7 bases separated the two germline ends. From germline, CDR1 is KGHSH and CDR2 LQKENI. The CDR3 length is 12 residues. The CDR3 region is CASSPSRDEQFF. For the CDR3, the DNA is TGTGCCAGCTCACCATCCCGGGATGAGCAGTTCTTC.

This clone has more than one count but fewer than ten. The J gene is TRBJ1-4, the V gene TRBV6-1; 7 positions agree with TRBD1. Germline-derived CDR1 and CDR2 are MNHNS and SASEGT. Trimming took 8 bases from V and 7 from J; bases not matched to a gene: 13. This CDR3 has 15 amino acids. The CDR3 protein is CASGIDRVKSEKLFF. CDR3 DNA: TGTGCCAGCGGTATCGACAGGGTGAAAAGTGAAAAACTGTTTTTT.

The V and J genes are TRBV6-5 and TRBJ1-2, with D maybe TRBD1 (6 bases). Germline values: CDR1 MNHEY, CDR2 SVGAGI. This CDR3 spans 15 amino acids. With 4 bases removed from V and 7 bases from J, the gap between germline ends came to 19 bases. CDR3 sequence reads: CASSLTEAGAGGYTF. The CDR3 DNA reads as TGTGCCAGCAGTTTGACCGAGGCGGGGGCTGGTGGCTACACCTTC.

The rearrangement uses TRBV5-4 and TRBJ2-5; D gene ambiguous. V was trimmed by 4 bases and J by 1 base, leaving 8 bases between them. The CDR3 has 13 residues. CDR1 and CDR2 from the germline V gene are SGHNT and YYREEE (reference sequence). The DNA of the CDR3 is TGTGCCAGCAGCGGGCAGACCCAAGAGACCCAGTACTTC. Its translation: CASSGQTQETQYF.

This clone came up a few times. V gene TRBV4-1 combines with J gene TRBJ1-1; D not resolved. V shed 2 bases and J shed 6 bases, with 16 bases lying between them. Germline V lookup: CDR1 MGHRA, CDR2 YSYEKL. The length of the CDR3 is 15 residues. Written as DNA, the CDR3 is TGCGCCAGCAGCCAATCCCCGCTTCGGAGGGCTGAAGCTTTCTTT. It yields the protein CASSQSPLRRAEAFF.

The J gene is TRBJ2-3, the V gene TRBV30; the match to TRBD2 covers 16 bases. Per the germline V gene, CDR1 is GTSNPN and CDR2 is SVGIG (reference sequence). After removal of 5 bases from V and 4 bases from J, the junction contained 3 bases not matched to a gene. The CDR3 is 15 residues long. The CDR3 region has the DNA TGTGCCTGGGGGACTAGCGGGGGGGGCCCAGATACGCAGTATTTT. It is translated as CAWGTSGGGPDTQYF.

The V and J genes are TRBV5-1 and TRBJ1-1; D call uncertain. Germline assignment: CDR1 SGHRS and CDR2 YFSETQ. The CDR3 runs to 13 residues. Between the trimmed V and J ends, which lost 6 bases and 6 bases, there was a span of 15 bases. For the CDR3, the DNA is TGCGCCAGCACCTGGACGGGTAGCGCTGAAGCTTTCTTT. This translates into CASTWTGSAEAFF.

V usage is TRBV21-1 and J usage is TRBJ2-5; the DNA was not used to check the table's D call, TRBD2. TRBV21-1 is labeled a pseudogene. The length of the CDR3 is 16 residues. The CDR3 region has the DNA TGTGCCAGCAGCAAAGCGGTGGCGGGGGCCCGGGAGACCCAGTACTTC. This codes for CASSKAVAGARETQYF.

This clone has a handful of counts. This chain uses TRBV29-1 with TRBJ2-1; TRBD2 matches at 13 bases. Germline V gene lookup returns CDR1 SQVTM and CDR2 ANQGSEA. J lost 9 bases, V lost 7 bases, and 6 bases had no gene match. This CDR3 comprises 13 residues. The CDR3 DNA reads TGCAGCGCTGACCGACTAGCGGGGGGTGAGCAGTTCTTC. Residues: CSADRLAGGEQFF.

This sequence joins TRBV25-1 and TRBJ2-2; 11 nucleotides match TRBD1. CDR1 and CDR2 (germline): MGHDK, SYGVNS. The V segment lost 4 bases and the J segment 4 bases; nucleotides outside the gene matches: 5. The CDR3 length is 16 residues. The CDR3 is CASSVPGTGGTGELFF. The CDR3 coding sequence is TGTGCCAGCAGTGTGCCCGGGACAGGGGGCACCGGGGAGCTGTTTTTT. The full variable domain, completed using reference TRBV25-1 and TRBJ2-2, is EADIYQTPRYLVIGTGKKITLECSQTMGHDKMYWYQQDPGMELHLIHYSYGVNSTEKGDLSSESTVSRIRTEHFPLTLESARPSHTSQYLCASSVPGTGGTGELFFGEGSRLTVL.

This clone has a handful of counts. The J gene is TRBJ1-2, the V gene TRBV13; 8 bases are shared with TRBD1. The CDR3 sequence is 19 residues long. The junction had 16 bases not matched to a gene; V was cut back by 1 base and J by 3 bases. Germline assignment: CDR1 PRHDT and CDR2 FYEKMQ (reference sequence). The CDR3 region is CASSLDVWAGGKMDYGYTF. The CDR3 nucleotides are TGTGCCAGCAGCTTAGACGTCTGGGCAGGGGGCAAAATGGACTATGGCTACACCTTC.

The chain combines TRBV5-4 with TRBJ1-2; 9 bases map to TRBD1. Germline-derived CDR1 and CDR2 are SGHNT and YYREEE (reference sequence). J lost 3 bases, V lost 1 base, and 4 bases had no gene match. The CDR3 consists of 15 residues. The CDR3 here is CASSLLQGADYGYTF. The CDR3 region has the DNA TGTGCCAGCAGCTTGTTACAGGGGGCGGACTATGGCTACACCTTC. Filled out from reference TRBV5-4 and TRBJ1-2, the complete variable domain reads ETGVTQSPTHLIKTRGQQVTLRCSSQSGHNTVSWYQQALGQGPQFIFQYYREEENGRGNFPPRFSGLQFPNYSSELNVNALELDDSALYLCASSLLQGADYGYTFGSGTRLTVV.

The chain carries TRBV9 and TRBJ2-4; possible D gene TRBD1, 6 bases. Germline values: CDR1 SGDLS, CDR2 YYNGEE. V was pared by 4 bases and J by 8 bases, with 16 bases between. This CDR3 is built from 14 residues. The CDR3 sequence: CASSLLGAEDIQYF. DNA for the CDR3: TGTGCCAGCAGCCTTCTGGGGGCAGAGGACATTCAGTACTTC.

This chain joins TRBV29-1 and TRBJ2-2; no clear D. V lost 2 bases and J 5 bases, leaving 9 bases between the germline ends. The CDR3 has 13 amino acids. Looked up from germline, CDR1 is SQVTM and CDR2 is ANQGSEA. This CDR3 reads CSVEQASTGELFF. DNA of the CDR3: TGCAGCGTTGAACAGGCCTCGACCGGGGAGCTGTTTTTT.